This T cell receptor beta chain was profiled in a study of regulatory T cells in long-lasting Graves disease. HTBI primers from iRepertoire and Arm-PCR of CDR3 regions yielded the TCR beta libraries. TCRdb re-called the multiplex PCR reads with MiXCR, one entry per CDR3 protein. The sample lists about 500,000 distinct CDR3 sequences, around 11% occurring once. The CDR3 spans 15 residues. V gave up 6 bases and J gave up 3 bases; unmatched junction bases: 11. The germline gives CDR1 MNHNS, CDR2 SASEGT. The study's findings and limits: Patients with persistent disease showed a bias toward TRBV28, TRBJ1-2 and TRBJ2-5. Public clonotype sharing was higher in persistent than newly diagnosed patients.

This clonotype was detected ten times or more. Its antigen remains unknown. Regarding time point: newly diagnosed GD, antithyroid drugs for less than 3 months. PBMC RNA served as the TCR library source. An endocrinology department in Xi'an, China, supplied the patients. These data are also associated with another study on T cells in Graves' hyperthyroidism and ophthalmopathy. That report notes: Orbital computed tomography and thyroid ultrasound, together with serum TRAb and thyroxine and clinical symptoms, were used for diagnoses.

The gene calls are TRBV6-1 and TRBJ2-7; 7 positions agree with TRBD1. This clonotype originated in a woman aged 25 to 39 with Graves disease. The material sequenced was peripheral blood mononuclear cells (PBMCs), taken at new diagnosis, from a patient treated with antithyroid drugs. CDR3 protein: CASSQTGAFIYEQYF. Written as DNA, the CDR3 is TGTGCCAGCAGCCAAACAGGGGCGTTCATCTACGAGCAGTACTTC.